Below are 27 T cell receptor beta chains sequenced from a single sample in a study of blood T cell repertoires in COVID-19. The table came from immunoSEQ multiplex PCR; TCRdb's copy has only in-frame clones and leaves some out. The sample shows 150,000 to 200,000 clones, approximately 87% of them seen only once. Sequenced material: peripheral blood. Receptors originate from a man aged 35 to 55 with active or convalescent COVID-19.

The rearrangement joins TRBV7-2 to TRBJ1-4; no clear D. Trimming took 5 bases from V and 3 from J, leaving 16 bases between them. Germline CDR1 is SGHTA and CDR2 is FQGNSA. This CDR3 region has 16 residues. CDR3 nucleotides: TGTGCCAGCAGCCTCGGGGTGGGCAGACCTAATGAAAAACTGTTTTTT. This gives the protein CASSLGVGRPNEKLFF.

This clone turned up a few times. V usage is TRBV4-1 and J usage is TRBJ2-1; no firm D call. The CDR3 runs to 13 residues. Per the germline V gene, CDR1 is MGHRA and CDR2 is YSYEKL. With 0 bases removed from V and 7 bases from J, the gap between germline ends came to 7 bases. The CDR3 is CASSQDGPNEQFF. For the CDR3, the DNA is TGCGCCAGCAGCCAAGATGGCCCTAATGAGCAGTTCTTC.

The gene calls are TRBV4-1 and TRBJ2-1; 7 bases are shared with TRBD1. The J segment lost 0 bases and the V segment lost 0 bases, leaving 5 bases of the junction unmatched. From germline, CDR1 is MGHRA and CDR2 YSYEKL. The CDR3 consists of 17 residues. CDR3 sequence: CASSQDRGQSSYNEQFF. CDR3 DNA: TGCGCCAGCAGCCAAGATCGGGGACAGAGCTCCTACAATGAGCAGTTCTTC.

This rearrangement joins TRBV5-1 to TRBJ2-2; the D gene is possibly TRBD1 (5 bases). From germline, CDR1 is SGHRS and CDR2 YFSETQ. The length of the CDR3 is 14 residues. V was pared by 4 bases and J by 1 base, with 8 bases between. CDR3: CASSLQGNTGELFF. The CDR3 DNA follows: TGCGCCAGCAGCCTCCAGGGGAACACCGGGGAGCTGTTTTTT.

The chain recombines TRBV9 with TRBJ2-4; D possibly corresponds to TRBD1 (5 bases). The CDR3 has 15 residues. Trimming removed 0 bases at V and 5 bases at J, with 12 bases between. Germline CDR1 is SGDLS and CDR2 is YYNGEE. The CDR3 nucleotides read TGTGCCAGCAGCGTAGCCCCGGCAGGGCAAAACATTCAGTACTTC. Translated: CASSVAPAGQNIQYF. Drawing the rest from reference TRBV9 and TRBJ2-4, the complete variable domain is DSGVTQTPKHLITATGQRVTLRCSPRSGDLSVYWYQQSLDQGLQFLIQYYNGEERAKGNILERFSAQQFPDLHSELNLSSLELGDSALYFCASSVAPAGQNIQYFGAGTRLSVL.

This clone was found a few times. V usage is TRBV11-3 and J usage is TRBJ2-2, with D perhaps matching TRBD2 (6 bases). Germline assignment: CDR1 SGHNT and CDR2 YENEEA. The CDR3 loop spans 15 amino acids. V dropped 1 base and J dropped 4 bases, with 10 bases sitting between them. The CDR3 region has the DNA TGTGCCAGCAGCTTAGCTGGGGGAGGCACCGGGGAGCTGTTTTTT. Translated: CASSLAGGGTGELFF.

CDR3 protein: CASSIGSRGETQYF. Written as DNA, the CDR3 is TGTGCCAGTAGTATAGGGTCCAGGGGAGAGACCCAGTACTTC. V usage is TRBV19 and J usage is TRBJ2-5, with D possibly being TRBD1 (6 bases). The V end lost 1 base, the J end lost 4 bases, and 10 bases lay between the germline ends. The germline gives CDR1 LNHDA, CDR2 SQIVND (reference sequence). CDR3 length: 14 residues.

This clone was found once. The CDR3 DNA sequence: TGTGCCAGCAGTGAAGACAGGTGGGCAGATACGCAGTATTTT. It is translated as CASSEDRWADTQYF. J is TRBJ2-3 and V is TRBV2; possible D gene TRBD1, 5 bases. This CDR3 is built from 14 residues. V was pared by 1 base and J by 4 bases, with 9 bases between. Germline CDR1 is SNHLY and CDR2 is FYNNEI.

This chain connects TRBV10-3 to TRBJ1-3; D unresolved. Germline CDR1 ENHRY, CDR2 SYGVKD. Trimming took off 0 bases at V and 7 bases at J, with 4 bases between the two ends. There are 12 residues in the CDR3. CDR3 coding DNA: TGTGCCATCAGTGAGTCGGAGAACACCATATATTTT. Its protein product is CAISESENTIYF.

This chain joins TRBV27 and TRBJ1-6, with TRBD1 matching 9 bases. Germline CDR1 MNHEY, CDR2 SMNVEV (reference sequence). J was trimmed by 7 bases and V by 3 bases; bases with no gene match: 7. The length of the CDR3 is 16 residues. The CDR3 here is CASSLSPGQGNSPLHF. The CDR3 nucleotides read TGTGCCAGCAGTTTGTCACCGGGACAGGGAAATTCACCCCTCCACTTT.

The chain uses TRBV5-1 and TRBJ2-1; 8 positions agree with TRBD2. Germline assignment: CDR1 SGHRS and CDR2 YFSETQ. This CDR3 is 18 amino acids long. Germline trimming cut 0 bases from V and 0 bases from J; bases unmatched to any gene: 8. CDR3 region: CASSLGRSGGSSYNEQFF. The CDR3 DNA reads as TGCGCCAGCAGCTTGGGCCGAAGCGGGGGCAGCTCCTACAATGAGCAGTTCTTC.

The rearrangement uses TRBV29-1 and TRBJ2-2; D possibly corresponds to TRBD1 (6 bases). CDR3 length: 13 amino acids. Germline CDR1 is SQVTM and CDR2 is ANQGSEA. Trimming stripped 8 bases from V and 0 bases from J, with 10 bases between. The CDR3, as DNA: TGCAGCTTCAGGACAGCGAACACCGGGGAGCTGTTTTTT. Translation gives CSFRTANTGELFF.

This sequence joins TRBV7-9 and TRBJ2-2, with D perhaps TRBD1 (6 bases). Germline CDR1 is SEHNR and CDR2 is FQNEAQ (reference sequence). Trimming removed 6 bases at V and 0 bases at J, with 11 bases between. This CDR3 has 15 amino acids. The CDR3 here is CASRLGHTNTGELFF. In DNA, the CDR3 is TGTGCCAGCAGATTGGGACATACGAACACCGGGGAGCTGTTTTTT.

The CDR3 loop reads CASSPRQGPNTGELFF. CDR3 bases: TGTGCCAGCTCACCAAGACAGGGTCCTAACACCGGGGAGCTGTTTTTT. This chain uses TRBV18 with TRBJ2-2, with 7 bases aligning to TRBD1. The CDR3 runs 16 residues. With V trimmed by 2 bases and J by 2 bases, 5 bases remained unmatched. Germline lookup yields CDR1 KGHSH and CDR2 LQKENI.

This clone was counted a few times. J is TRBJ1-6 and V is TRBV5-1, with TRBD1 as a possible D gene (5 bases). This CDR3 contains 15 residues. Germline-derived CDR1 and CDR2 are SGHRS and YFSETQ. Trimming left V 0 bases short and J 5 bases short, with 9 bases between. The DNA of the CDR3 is TGCGCCAGCAGCTTGGGCAGGGTAGATAATTCACCCCTCCACTTT. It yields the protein CASSLGRVDNSPLHF.

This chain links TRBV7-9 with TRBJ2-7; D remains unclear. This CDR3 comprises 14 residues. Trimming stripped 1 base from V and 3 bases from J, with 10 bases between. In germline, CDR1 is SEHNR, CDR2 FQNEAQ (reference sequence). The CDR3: CASSLVVTDYEQYF. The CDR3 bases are TGTGCCAGCAGCTTAGTGGTTACAGACTACGAGCAGTACTTC.

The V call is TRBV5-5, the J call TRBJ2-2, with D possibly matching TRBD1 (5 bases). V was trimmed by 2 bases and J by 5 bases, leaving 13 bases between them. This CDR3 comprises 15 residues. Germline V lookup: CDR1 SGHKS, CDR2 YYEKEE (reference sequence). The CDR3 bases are TGTGCCAGCAGCTTTGACAGATTGGGTACCGGGGAGCTGTTTTTT. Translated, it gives CASSFDRLGTGELFF.

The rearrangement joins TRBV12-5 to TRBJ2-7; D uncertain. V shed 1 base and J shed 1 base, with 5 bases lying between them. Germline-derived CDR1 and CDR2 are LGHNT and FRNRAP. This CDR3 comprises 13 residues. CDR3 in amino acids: CASGLGQSYEQYF. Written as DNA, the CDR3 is TGTGCTAGTGGTTTGGGGCAGTCCTACGAGCAGTACTTC. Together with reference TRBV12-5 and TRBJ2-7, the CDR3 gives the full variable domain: DARVTQTPRHKVTEMGQEVTMRCQPILGHNTVFWYRQTMMQGLELLAYFRNRAPLDDSGMPKDRFSAEMPDATLATLKIQPSEPRDSAVYFCASGLGQSYEQYFGPGTRLTVT.

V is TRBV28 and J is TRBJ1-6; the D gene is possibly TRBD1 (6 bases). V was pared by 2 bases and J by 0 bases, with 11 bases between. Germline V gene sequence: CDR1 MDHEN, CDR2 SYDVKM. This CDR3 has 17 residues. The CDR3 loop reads CASSLPQGSSYNSPLHF. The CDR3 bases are TGTGCCAGCAGTTTACCGCAGGGGAGCTCCTATAATTCACCCCTCCACTTT.

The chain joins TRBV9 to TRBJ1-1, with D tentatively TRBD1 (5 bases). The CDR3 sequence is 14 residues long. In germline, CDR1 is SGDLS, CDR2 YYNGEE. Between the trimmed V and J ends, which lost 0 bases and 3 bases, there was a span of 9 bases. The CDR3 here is CASSVGGSDTEAFF. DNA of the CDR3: TGTGCCAGCAGCGTAGGGGGCAGCGACACTGAAGCTTTCTTT. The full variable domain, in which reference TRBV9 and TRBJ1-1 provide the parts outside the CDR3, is DSGVTQTPKHLITATGQRVTLRCSPRSGDLSVYWYQQSLDQGLQFLIQYYNGEERAKGNILERFSAQQFPDLHSELNLSSLELGDSALYFCASSVGGSDTEAFFGQGTRLTVV.

CDR3 nucleotides: TGTGCCAGCAGCGTAGGGGCGGGGATCACAGATACGCAGTATTTT. It yields the protein CASSVGAGITDTQYF. The chain employs TRBV9 and TRBJ2-3; the D gene is possibly TRBD2 (6 bases). The germline V and J ends were trimmed by 0 bases and 2 bases, with 10 bases remaining between them. The V gene's germline CDR1 is SGDLS and CDR2 YYNGEE. The CDR3 runs to 15 residues.

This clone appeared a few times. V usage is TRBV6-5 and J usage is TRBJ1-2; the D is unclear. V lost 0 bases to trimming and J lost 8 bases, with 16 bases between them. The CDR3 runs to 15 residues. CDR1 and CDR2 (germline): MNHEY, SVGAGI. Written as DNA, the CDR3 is TGTGCCAGCAGTTACTCGAGGTTAGAGACGCTCGGCTACACCTTC. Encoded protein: CASSYSRLETLGYTF.

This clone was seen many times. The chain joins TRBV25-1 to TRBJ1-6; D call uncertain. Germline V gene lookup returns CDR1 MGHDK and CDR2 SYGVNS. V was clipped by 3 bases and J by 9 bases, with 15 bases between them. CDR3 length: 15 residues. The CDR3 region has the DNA TGTGCCAGCAGTGAGGCAGGCATGGCGGGTTCACCCCTCCACTTT. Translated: CASSEAGMAGSPLHF.

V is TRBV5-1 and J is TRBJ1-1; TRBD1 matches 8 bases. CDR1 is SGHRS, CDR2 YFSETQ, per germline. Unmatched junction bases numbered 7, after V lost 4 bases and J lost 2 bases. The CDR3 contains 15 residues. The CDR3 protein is CASSPQGALNTEAFF. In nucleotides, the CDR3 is TGCGCCAGCAGCCCCCAGGGGGCTTTAAACACTGAAGCTTTCTTT.

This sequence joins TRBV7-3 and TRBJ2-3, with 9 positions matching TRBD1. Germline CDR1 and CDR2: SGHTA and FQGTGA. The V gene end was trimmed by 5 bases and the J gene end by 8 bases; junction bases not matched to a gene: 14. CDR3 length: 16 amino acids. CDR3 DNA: TGTGCCAGCAGCCAGAACACCGGGACAGGGTTTGGTACGCAGTATTTT. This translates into CASSQNTGTGFGTQYF.

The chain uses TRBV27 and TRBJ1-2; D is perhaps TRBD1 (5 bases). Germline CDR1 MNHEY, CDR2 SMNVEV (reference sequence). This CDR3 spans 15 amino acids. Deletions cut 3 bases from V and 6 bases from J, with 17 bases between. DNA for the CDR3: TGTGCCAGCAGTTTCCGCGGGGGAGGGAGCCATGGCTACACCTTC. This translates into CASSFRGGGSHGYTF.

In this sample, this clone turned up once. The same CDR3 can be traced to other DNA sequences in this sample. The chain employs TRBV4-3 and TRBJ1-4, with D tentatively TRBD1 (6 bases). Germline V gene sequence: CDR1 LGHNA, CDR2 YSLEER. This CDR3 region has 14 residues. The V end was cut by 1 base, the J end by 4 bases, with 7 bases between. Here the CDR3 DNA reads TGCGCCAGCAGCCAAGGGACAGTTAATGAAAAACTGTTTTTT. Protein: CASSQGTVNEKLFF.